What follows are 5 T cell receptor beta chains derived from one specimen sequenced in a study of lymphopenia after photon versus proton radiotherapy. Measured with immunoSEQ multiplex PCR; TCRdb has only the in-frame clones, and not every one. This table holds tens of thousands of clones, 85% to 95% found once. Material: peripheral blood, obtained from a patient treated with photon-based radiotherapy. The origin of the receptors is a woman in her 50s with cholangiocarcinoma.

The chain is built from TRBV27 and TRBJ2-7, with D possibly matching TRBD2 (6 bases). Trimming took 8 bases from V and 12 from J, leaving 23 bases between them. From germline, CDR1 is MNHEY and CDR2 SMNVEV (reference sequence). The CDR3 has 13 amino acids. The CDR3 region is CASWGAMGRLPYF. CDR3 sequence (DNA): TGTGCCAGCTGGGGCGCTATGGGGAGGCTCCCGTACTTC.

The chain is built from TRBV10-1 and TRBJ2-7, with D perhaps matching TRBD1 or TRBD2 (5 bases each). The germline V and J ends were trimmed by 5 bases and 2 bases, with 13 bases remaining between them. This CDR3 is built from 14 residues. Looked up from germline, CDR1 is WNHNN and CDR2 is SYGVQD (reference sequence). The CDR3 protein is CASSLDGATYEQYF. The DNA of the CDR3 is TGCGCCAGCAGTTTAGACGGGGCTACCTACGAGCAGTACTTC.

The J gene is TRBJ2-2, the V gene TRBV10-3; 7 bases align to TRBD2. The CDR3 is made up of 18 amino acids. Germline CDR1 and CDR2: ENHRY and SYGVKD. The V gene end was trimmed by 8 bases and the J gene end by 4 bases; junction bases not matched to a gene: 19. DNA of the CDR3: TGTGCCATCGGCGGCGGGGGAGCATTGGTAGTCTCCACCGGGGAGCTGTTTTTT. Amino acid sequence: CAIGGGGALVVSTGELFF.

V and J are TRBV6-1 and TRBJ1-3; D is undetermined. Germline V gene data show CDR1 as MNHNS and CDR2 as SASEGT. V gave up 2 bases and J gave up 0 bases, with 14 bases separating them. CDR3 size: 17 residues. The CDR3 coding sequence is TGTGCCAGCAGTGAATCGTCAGGCCCTGCCTCTGGAAACACCATATATTTT. It encodes CASSESSGPASGNTIYF.

This clone appeared a single time. This chain connects TRBV7-9 to TRBJ1-3; D is uncertain. V dropped 5 bases and J dropped 2 bases, with 13 bases sitting between them. In germline, CDR1 is SEHNR, CDR2 FQNEAQ (reference sequence). The CDR3 loop spans 15 amino acids. The CDR3, as DNA: TGTGCCAGCAGCCCCCGTAAAGCAGCTGGAAACACCATATATTTT. Amino acid sequence: CASSPRKAAGNTIYF.